The text below deals with one T cell receptor beta chain. The antigen remains unidentified. Using its own MiXCR run on the 5' RACE reads, TCRdb lists one record per CDR3 protein. The data show roughly 58,000 distinct CDR3 sequences, 20% seen once. Per germline, CDR1 WSHSY and CDR2 SAAADI. This CDR3 is built from 15 residues. V shed 2 bases, J shed 4 bases, and the junction held 5 bases outside the gene matches. Cells sorted as Tregs were CD4+, CD25+ and CD127-/low. Findings and limits, study-wide: Greatest tumor Treg TCR overlap was with tumor naive CD4+ cells. The TCR gene usage of tumor memory CD4+ T cells clustered together with blood and lymph node memory CD4+ cells and with lymph node naive CD4+ cells.

This sequence was found in a female donor with breast cancer. The rearrangement uses TRBV10-2 and TRBJ2-7; 10 bases fit TRBD2. Sequences were obtained from tumor-infiltrating Tregs sorted from the breast tumor. Written as DNA, the CDR3 is TGCGCCAGCAGTGAGAGGGCTAGCGGGAGTTACGAGCAGTACTTC. It specifies CASSERASGSYEQYF.